This is a list of T cell receptor beta chains from one sample in a study of CD8 T cells in Susac syndrome. TCRdb reanalysed the immunoSEQ multiplex PCR reads using MiXCR and keeps one entry per CDR3 protein. The sample lists roughly 110,000 distinct CDR3 sequences, around 90% seen once, with about 0.14% in the top ten. Sequencing was carried out using CD4+ T cells from PBMCs. These receptors came from a human donor in good health. Each CDR3 is given with its conserved first and last residue. Fields, in order: J gene, V gene, D gene, clone size, CDR3 protein, CDR3 DNA. The D gene is left open where the match is weak. Rows may omit the clone size; those that give it use once, few, many or a size class.

TRBJ1-1,TRBV7-3,-,-,CASSSGTPRMNTEAFF,TGTGCCAGCAGCTCAGGGACACCTAGAATGAACACTGAAGCTTTCTTT
TRBJ2-3,TRBV7-8,-,-,CASTGLGVSTDTQYF,TGTGCCAGCACCGGCCTGGGAGTTTCCACAGATACGCAGTATTTT
TRBJ2-1,TRBV20-1,TRBD2,-,CSARVPGRETQFF,TGCAGTGCCAGAGTCCCAGGGCGGGAGACCCAGTTCTTC
TRBJ2-1,TRBV6-5,TRBD2,-,CASRAGPSGRSFF,TGTGCCAGCAGGGCAGGTCCTAGCGGGAGAAGTTTCTTC
TRBJ2-1,TRBV29-1,-,-,CSVELWESYNEQFF,TGCAGCGTTGAATTGTGGGAGTCCTACAATGAGCAGTTCTTC
TRBJ1-5,TRBV3-1,-,-,CASSQDLFNQPQHF,TGTGCCAGCAGCCAAGATCTGTTCAATCAGCCCCAGCATTTT
TRBJ2-3,TRBV7-2,-,-,CASSKSGGTDTQYF,TGTGCCAGCAGCAAGAGCGGCGGCACAGATACGCAGTATTTT
TRBJ1-3,TRBV5-1,TRBD1,-,CASSRPTTGAGNTIYF,TGCGCCAGCAGCCGTCCGACAACAGGGGCTGGAAACACCATATATTTT
TRBJ1-1,TRBV7-2,-,-,CASSPLSSKGGTEAFF,TGTGCCAGCAGCCCGCTCTCTTCTAAGGGGGGGACTGAAGCTTTCTTT
TRBJ1-2,TRBV4-1,TRBD1,few,CASSRTTGTVRDYGYTF,TGCGCCAGCAGCCGGACGACAGGGACCGTCAGAGACTATGGCTACACCTTC
TRBJ1-4,TRBV5-1,-,-,CASKKTPGEKLFF,TGCGCCAGCAAGAAGACACCCGGTGAAAAACTGTTTTTT
TRBJ1-2,TRBV7-2,-,-,CASSLRARRGETYGYTF,TGTGCCAGCAGCTTACGGGCGAGGAGGGGGGAGACATATGGCTACACCTTC
TRBJ1-5,TRBV7-9,-,-,CASSFSLGVRGSEQPQHF,TGTGCCAGCAGCTTTTCTTTAGGCGTCAGAGGTTCTGAGCAGCCCCAGCATTTT
TRBJ2-7,TRBV4-3,-,-,CASSQDLTSINLYEQYF,TGCGCCAGCAGCCAAGACCTTACCTCAATTAACCTCTACGAGCAGTACTTC
TRBJ2-1,TRBV7-8,-,-,CASSSLGTEGNEQFF,TGTGCCAGCAGCTCGCTCGGAACCGAGGGCAATGAGCAGTTCTTC
TRBJ1-1,TRBV18,-,-,CASSGSRTEAFF,TGTGCCAGCTCAGGGTCTCGCACTGAAGCTTTCTTT